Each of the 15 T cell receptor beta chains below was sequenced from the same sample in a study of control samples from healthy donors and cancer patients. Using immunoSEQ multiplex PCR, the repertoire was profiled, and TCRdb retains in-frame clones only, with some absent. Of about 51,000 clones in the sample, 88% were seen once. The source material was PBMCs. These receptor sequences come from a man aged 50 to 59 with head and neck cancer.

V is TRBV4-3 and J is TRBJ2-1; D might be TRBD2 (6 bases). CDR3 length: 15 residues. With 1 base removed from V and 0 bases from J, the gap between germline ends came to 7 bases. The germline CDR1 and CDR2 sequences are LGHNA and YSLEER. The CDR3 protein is CASSQGRGSYNEQFF. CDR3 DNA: TGCGCCAGCAGCCAAGGGAGGGGCTCCTACAATGAGCAGTTCTTC.

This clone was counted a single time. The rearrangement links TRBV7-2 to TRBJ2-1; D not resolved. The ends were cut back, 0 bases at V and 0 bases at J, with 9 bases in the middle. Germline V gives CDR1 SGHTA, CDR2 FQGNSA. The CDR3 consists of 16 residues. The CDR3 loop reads CASSLAPSPSYNEQFF. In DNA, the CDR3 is TGTGCCAGCAGCTTAGCACCCAGCCCCTCCTACAATGAGCAGTTCTTC.

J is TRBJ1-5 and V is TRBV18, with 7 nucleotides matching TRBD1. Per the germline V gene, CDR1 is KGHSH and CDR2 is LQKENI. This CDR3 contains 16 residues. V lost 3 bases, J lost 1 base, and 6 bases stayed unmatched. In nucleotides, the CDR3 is TGTGCCAGCTCACCGACCGGGACAGTAAGCAATCAGCCCCAGCATTTT. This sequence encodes CASSPTGTVSNQPQHF.

The CDR3 DNA is TGTGCCAGCAGCGCCCGGTTCCGGGACAGAACGAAAAACCCCTATGGCTACACCTTC. Its translation is CASSARFRDRTKNPYGYTF. This chain uses TRBV7-3 with TRBJ1-2; 7 bases line up with TRBD1. Germline CDR1 reads SGHTA; CDR2 reads FQGTGA. There are 19 residues in the CDR3. The V gene end was trimmed by 5 bases and the J gene end by 4 bases; junction bases not matched to a gene: 22.

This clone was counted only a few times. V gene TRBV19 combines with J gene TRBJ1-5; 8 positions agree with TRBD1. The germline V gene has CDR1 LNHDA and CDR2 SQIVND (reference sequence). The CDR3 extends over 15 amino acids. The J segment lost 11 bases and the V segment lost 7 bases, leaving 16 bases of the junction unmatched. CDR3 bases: TGTGCCAGTACTCCTTCGGACAGGGAGGGGCAGGCCCAGCATTTT. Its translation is CASTPSDREGQAQHF.

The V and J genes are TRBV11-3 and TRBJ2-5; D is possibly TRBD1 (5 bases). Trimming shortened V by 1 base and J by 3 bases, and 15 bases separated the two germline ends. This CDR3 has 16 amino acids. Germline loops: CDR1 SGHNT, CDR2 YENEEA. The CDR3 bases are TGTGCCAGCAGCTTAGGGTTAAGGGGCTTAGAAGAGACCCAGTACTTC. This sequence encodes CASSLGLRGLEETQYF.

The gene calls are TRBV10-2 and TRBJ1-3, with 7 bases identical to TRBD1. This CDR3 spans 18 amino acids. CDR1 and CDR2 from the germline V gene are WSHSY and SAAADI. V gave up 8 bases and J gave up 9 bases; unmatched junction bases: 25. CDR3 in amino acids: CASPRSDVSKGGVCTIYF. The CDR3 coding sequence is TGCGCCAGCCCCCGAAGTGACGTAAGTAAAGGGGGCGTATGCACCATATATTTT.

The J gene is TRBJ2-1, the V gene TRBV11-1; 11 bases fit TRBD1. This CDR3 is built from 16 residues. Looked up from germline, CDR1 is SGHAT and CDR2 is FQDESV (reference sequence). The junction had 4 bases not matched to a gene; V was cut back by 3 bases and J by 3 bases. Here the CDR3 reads CASSFLGTGGYNEQFF. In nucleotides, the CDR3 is TGTGCCAGCAGCTTTTTGGGGACAGGGGGCTACAATGAGCAGTTCTTC.

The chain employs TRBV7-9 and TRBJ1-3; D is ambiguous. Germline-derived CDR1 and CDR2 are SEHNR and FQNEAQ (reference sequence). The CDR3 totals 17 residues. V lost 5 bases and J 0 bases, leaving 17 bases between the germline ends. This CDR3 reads CASSRPGYSSSGNTIYF. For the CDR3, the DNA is TGTGCCAGCAGCCGCCCTGGGTACAGTAGCTCTGGAAACACCATATATTTT.

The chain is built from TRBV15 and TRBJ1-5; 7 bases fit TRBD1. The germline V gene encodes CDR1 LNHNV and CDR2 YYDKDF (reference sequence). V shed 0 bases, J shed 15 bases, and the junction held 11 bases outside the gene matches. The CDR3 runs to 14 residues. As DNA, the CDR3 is TGTGCCACCAGCAGAGATCGGGAGGGGGCGCCTGGGCATTTT. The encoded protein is CATSRDREGAPGHF.

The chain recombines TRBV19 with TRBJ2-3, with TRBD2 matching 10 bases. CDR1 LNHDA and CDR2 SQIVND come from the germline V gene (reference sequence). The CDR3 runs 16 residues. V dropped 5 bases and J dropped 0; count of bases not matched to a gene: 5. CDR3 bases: TGTGCCAGTAGTGTAGCGACTAGCGGGAGCACAGATACGCAGTATTTT. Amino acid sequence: CASSVATSGSTDTQYF.

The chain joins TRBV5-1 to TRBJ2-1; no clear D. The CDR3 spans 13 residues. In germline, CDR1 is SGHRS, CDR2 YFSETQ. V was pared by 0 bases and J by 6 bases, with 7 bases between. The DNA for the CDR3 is TGCGCCAGCAGCTTGGGACATTTCAATGAGCAGTTCTTC. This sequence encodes CASSLGHFNEQFF.

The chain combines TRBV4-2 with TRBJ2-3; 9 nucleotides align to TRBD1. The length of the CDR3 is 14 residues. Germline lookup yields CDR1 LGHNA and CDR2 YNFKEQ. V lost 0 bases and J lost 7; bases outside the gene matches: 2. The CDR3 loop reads CASSQEGQGNTQYF. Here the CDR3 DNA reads TGTGCCAGCAGCCAAGAGGGACAGGGAAATACGCAGTATTTT.

The CDR3 here is CASSLTQSYNSPLHF. The CDR3, as DNA: TGTGCCAGCAGCTTGACACAGAGTTACAATTCACCCCTCCACTTT. The chain has TRBV5-8 and TRBJ1-6, with D hard to call. Germline V gives CDR1 SGHTS, CDR2 YDEGEE. The CDR3 covers 15 residues. V gave up 1 base and J gave up 7 bases, with 12 bases separating them.

The CDR3 region has the DNA TGTGCTAGTGGTCTACAGGGGAATCAGCCCCAGCATTTT. Amino acids: CASGLQGNQPQHF. The V call is TRBV12-5, the J call TRBJ1-5; 7 bases align to TRBD1. With V trimmed by 5 bases and J by 4 bases, 2 bases remained unmatched. CDR1 and CDR2 from the germline V gene are LGHNT and FRNRAP. CDR3 length equals 13 residues.